The present entry profiles one T cell receptor beta chain with its context. Antigen specificity is unknown. A read error may account for a junction end that differs from germline. This sample stems from a study of cytomegalovirus exposure and HLA in healthy donors. General study findings and limits: CMV antigen specificity was confirmed in vitro for a few CMV-associated chains. Cytomegalovirus-associated TCR beta chains were listed, numbering under 200.

The CDR3 loop spans 14 amino acids. Germline values: CDR1 MGHDK, CDR2 SYGVNS. While the first cohort had 500 to 700 subjects, the donors belonged to the separate validation cohort of about 120 subjects. Here immunoSEQ multiplex PCR was the method, and the copy in TCRdb shows in-frame clones only, minus some. Of roughly 250,000 clones listed, around nine tenths are singletons. This chain links TRBV25-1 with TRBJ2-4, with D hard to call. The specimen sequenced was PBMCs. The sequence was obtained from a man between 18 and 35 years old in good health and CMV-seronegative. The CDR3 bases are TGTGCCAGCAGCGAATTACAGCTTCCCTCTATCCAGTACTTC. Translated, it gives CASSELQLPSIQYF.